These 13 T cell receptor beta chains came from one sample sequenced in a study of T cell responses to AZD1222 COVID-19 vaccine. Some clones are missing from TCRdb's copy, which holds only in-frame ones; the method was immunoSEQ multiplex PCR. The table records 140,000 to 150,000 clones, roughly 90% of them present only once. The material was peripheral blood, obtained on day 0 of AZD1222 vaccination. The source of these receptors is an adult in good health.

The CDR3 sequence is CSVEVQGQLNNEQFF. The DNA of the CDR3 is TGCAGCGTTGAGGTACAGGGACAACTTAACAATGAGCAGTTCTTC. The genes are TRBV29-1 and TRBJ2-1; the D gene is possibly TRBD1 (6 bases). The germline gives CDR1 SQVTM, CDR2 ANQGSEA. This CDR3 has 15 residues. The V and J ends lost 3 bases and 5 bases respectively, with 17 bases between them.

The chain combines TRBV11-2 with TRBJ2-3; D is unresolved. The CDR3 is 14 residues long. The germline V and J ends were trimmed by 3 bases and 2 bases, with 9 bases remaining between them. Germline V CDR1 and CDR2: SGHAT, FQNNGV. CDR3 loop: CASSFGPPTDTQYF. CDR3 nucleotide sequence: TGTGCCAGCAGCTTCGGGCCTCCCACAGATACGCAGTATTTT.

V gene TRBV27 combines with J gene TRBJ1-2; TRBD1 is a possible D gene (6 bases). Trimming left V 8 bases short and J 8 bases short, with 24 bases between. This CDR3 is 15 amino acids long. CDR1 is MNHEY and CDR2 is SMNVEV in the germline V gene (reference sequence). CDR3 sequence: CASGSTGHPSGGYTF. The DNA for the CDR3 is TGTGCCAGCGGGAGTACGGGACATCCTTCGGGGGGCTACACCTTC.

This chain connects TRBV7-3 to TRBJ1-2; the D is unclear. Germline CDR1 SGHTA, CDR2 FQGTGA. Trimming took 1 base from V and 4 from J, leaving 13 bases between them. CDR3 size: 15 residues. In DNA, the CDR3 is TGTGCCAGCAGCTTAAATGGTCTCAACCCCTATGGCTACACCTTC. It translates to CASSLNGLNPYGYTF.

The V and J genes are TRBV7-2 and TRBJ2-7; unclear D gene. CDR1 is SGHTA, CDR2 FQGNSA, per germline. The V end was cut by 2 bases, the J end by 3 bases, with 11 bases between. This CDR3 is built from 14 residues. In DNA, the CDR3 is TGTGCCAGCAGCTTACGGATGAGTTTCTACGAGCAGTACTTC. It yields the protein CASSLRMSFYEQYF.

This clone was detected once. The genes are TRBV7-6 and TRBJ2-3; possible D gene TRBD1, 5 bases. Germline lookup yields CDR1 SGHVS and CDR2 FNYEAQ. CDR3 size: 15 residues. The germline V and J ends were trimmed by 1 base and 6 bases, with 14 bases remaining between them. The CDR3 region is CASSLVPLPGDTQYF. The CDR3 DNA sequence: TGTGCCAGCAGCTTAGTACCCCTCCCAGGGGATACGCAGTATTTT.

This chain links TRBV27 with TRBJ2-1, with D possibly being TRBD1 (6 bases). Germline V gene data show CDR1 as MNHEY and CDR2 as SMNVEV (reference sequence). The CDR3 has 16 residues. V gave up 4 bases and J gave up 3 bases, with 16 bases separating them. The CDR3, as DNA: TGTGCCAGCAGTTCTCCGGCCAGGGACAACTACAATGAGCAGTTCTTC. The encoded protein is CASSSPARDNYNEQFF.

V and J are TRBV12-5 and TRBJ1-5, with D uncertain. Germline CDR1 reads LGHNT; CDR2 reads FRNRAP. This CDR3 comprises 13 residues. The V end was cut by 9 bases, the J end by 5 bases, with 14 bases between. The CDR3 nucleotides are TGTGCTAGCGGCCAGACGGGCGATCAGCCCCAGCATTTT. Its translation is CASGQTGDQPQHF. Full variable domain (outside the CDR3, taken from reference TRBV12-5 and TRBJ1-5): DARVTQTPRHKVTEMGQEVTMRCQPILGHNTVFWYRQTMMQGLELLAYFRNRAPLDDSGMPKDRFSAEMPDATLATLKIQPSEPRDSAVYFCASGQTGDQPQHFGDGTRLSIL.

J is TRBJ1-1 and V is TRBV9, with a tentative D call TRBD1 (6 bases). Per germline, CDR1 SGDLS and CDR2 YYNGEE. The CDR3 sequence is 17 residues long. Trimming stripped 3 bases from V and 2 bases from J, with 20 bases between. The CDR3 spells CASSATPGGLVNTEAFF. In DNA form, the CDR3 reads TGTGCCAGCAGCGCCACCCCCGGGGGGCTTGTAAACACTGAAGCTTTCTTT.

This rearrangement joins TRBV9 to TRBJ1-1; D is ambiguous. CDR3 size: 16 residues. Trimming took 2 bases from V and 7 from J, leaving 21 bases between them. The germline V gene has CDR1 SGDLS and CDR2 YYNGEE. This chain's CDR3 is CASSVDGHLAGNEAFF. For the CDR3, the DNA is TGTGCCAGCAGCGTCGACGGGCATTTGGCGGGGAATGAAGCTTTCTTT.

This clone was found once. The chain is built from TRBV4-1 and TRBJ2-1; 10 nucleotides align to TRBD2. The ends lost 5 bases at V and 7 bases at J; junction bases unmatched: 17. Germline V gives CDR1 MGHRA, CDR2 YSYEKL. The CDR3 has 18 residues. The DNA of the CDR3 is TGCGCCAGCAGCTCCCAACTAGCGGGACCTGCCTTGGATAATGAGCAGTTCTTC. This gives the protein CASSSQLAGPALDNEQFF.

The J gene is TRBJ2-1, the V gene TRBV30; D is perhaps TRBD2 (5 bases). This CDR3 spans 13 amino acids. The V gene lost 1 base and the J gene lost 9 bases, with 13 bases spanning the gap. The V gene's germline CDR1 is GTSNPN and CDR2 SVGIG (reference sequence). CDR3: CAWSAKLEGEQFF. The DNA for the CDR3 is TGTGCCTGGAGTGCCAAACTAGAAGGTGAGCAGTTCTTC.

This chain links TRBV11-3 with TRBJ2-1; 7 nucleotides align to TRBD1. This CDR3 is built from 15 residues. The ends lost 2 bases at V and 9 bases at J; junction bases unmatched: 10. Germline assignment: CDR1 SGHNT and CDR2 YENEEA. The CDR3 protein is CASSLFLGQRGEQFF. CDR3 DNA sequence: TGTGCCAGCAGCTTATTCCTGGGACAGCGAGGTGAGCAGTTCTTC.